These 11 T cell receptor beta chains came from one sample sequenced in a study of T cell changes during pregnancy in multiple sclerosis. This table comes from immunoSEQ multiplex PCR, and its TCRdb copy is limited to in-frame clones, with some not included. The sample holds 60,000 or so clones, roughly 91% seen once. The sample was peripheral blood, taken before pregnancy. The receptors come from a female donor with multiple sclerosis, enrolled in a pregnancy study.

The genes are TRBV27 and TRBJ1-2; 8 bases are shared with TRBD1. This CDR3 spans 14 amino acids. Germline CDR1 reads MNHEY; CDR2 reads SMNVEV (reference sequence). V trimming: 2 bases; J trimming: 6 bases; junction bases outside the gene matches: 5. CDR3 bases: TGTGCCAGCAGTTTAAATCAGGGGGCCAATGGCTACACCTTC. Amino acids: CASSLNQGANGYTF.

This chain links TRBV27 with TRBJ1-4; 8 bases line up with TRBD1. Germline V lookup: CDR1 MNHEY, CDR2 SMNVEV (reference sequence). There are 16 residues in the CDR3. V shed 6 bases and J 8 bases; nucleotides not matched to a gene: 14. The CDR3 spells CASRPHTGTGIEKLFF. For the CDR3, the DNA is TGTGCCAGCAGACCGCACACCGGGACAGGAATAGAAAAACTGTTTTTT.

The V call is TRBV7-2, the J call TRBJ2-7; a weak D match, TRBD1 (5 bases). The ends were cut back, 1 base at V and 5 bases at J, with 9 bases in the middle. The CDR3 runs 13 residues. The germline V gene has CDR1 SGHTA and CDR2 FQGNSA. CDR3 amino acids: CASSLVFRDEQYF. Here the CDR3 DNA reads TGTGCCAGCAGCTTAGTCTTCAGGGACGAGCAGTACTTC.

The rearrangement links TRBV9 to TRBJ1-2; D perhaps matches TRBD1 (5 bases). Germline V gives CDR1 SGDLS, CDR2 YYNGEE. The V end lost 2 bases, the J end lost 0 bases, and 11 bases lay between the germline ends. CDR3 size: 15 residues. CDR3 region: CASSVEGIANYGYTF. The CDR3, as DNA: TGTGCCAGCAGCGTGGAGGGGATAGCTAACTATGGCTACACCTTC. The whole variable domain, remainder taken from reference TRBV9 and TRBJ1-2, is DSGVTQTPKHLITATGQRVTLRCSPRSGDLSVYWYQQSLDQGLQFLIQYYNGEERAKGNILERFSAQQFPDLHSELNLSSLELGDSALYFCASSVEGIANYGYTFGSGTRLTVV.

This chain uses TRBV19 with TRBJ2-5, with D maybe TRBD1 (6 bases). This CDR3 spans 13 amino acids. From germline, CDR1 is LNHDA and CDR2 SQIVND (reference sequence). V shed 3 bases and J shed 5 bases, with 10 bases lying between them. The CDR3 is CASSIRRGETQYF. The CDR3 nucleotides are TGTGCCAGTAGTATTAGAAGGGGGGAGACCCAGTACTTC.

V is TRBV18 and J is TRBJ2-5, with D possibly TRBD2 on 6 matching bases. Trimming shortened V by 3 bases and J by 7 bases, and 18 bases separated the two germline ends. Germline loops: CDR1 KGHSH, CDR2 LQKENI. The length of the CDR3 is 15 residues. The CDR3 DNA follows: TGTGCCAGCTCACCGCCCCGACTAGGCCCGGGGACCCAGTACTTC. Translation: CASSPPRLGPGTQYF.

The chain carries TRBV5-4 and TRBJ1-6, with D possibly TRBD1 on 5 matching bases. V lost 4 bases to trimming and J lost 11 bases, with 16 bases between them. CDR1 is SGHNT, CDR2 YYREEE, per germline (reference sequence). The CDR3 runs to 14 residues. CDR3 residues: CASSLGEGRTPLHF. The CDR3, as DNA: TGTGCCAGCAGCCTCGGGGAGGGGAGGACACCCCTCCACTTT.

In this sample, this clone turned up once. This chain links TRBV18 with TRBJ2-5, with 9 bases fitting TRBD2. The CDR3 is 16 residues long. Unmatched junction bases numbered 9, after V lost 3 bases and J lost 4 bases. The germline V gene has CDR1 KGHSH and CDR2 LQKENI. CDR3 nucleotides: TGTGCCAGCTCACCCCCCAGCGGGGGGCCTGGAGAGACCCAGTACTTC. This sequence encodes CASSPPSGGPGETQYF. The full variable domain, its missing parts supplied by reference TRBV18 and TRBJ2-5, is NAGVMQNPRHLVRRRGQEARLRCSPMKGHSHVYWYRQLPEEGLKFMVYLQKENIIDESGMPKERFSAEFPKEGPSILRIQQVVRGDSAAYFCASSPPSGGPGETQYFGPGTRLLVL.

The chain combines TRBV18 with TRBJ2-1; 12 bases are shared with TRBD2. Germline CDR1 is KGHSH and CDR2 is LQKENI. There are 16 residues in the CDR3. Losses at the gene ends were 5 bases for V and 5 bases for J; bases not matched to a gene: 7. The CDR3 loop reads CASSSLTSGGNNEQFF. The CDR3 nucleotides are TGTGCCAGCTCATCTTTGACTAGCGGGGGTAACAATGAGCAGTTCTTC.

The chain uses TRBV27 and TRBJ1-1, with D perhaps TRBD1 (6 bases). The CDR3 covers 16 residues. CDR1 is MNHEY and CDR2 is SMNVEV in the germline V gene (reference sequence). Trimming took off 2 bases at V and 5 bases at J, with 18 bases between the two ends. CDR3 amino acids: CASSLSRDMSKTEAFF. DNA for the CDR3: TGTGCCAGCAGTTTAAGTAGGGACATGAGCAAAACTGAAGCTTTCTTT.

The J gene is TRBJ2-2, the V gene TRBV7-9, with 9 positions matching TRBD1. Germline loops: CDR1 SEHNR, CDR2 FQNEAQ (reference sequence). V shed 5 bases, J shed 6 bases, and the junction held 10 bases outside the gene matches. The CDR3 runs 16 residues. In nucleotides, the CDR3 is TGTGCCAGCAGCGGAACCGGGACAGGGTCCCCCGGGGAGCTGTTTTTT. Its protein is CASSGTGTGSPGELFF.